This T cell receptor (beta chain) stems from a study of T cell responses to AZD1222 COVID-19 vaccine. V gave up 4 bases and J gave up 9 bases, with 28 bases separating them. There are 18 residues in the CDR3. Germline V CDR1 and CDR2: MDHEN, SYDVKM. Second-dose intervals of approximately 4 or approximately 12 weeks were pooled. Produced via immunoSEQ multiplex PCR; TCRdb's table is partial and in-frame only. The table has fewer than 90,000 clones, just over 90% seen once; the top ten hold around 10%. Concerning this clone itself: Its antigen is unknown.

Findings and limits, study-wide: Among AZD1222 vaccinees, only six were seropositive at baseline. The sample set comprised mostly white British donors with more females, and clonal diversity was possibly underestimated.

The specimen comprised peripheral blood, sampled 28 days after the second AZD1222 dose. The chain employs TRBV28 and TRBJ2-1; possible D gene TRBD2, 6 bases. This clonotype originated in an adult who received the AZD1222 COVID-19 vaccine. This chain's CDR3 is CASSYWRTTSVKSTEQFF. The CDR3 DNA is TGTGCCAGCAGTTACTGGCGGACGACTAGTGTCAAATCTACTGAGCAGTTCTTC.